This T cell receptor gamma chain was obtained from a study of γδ T cells in repeated Plasmodium falciparum infection. TCRdb redid the clone calls on the multiplex PCR reads with CATT. Here the sample spans about 30,000 gamma-chain clones, about 1.5% being singletons. Flow sorting of PBMC yielded separate Vgamma9/Vdelta2+ and Vdelta2-negative gammadelta T cell populations for bulk repertoire analysis. Overall study findings and caveats: Repeated controlled infections reportedly drove waves of new clonotype selection in Vdelta2-negative, mostly Vdelta1+, gammadelta repertoires.

This CDR3 is built from 14 residues. Germline V gives CDR1 EGSTGY, CDR2 YDSYTSSV. In the case of this clone: No antigen is known for it. A far larger clone lies a single base away; this is likely a read error. Distinct nucleotide sequences in the sample also encode this CDR3.

Sequencing was done on a sample of gamma-delta T cells from blood. No call exists for the J gene, whereas the V gene is TRGV4. The receptor's source is a pool of human donors (malaria-infected and uninfected, not separated). In nucleotides, the CDR3 is TGTGCCACCTGGGATGGGCCAGGAGGATGGATCAAGACGTTC. Its translation: CATWDGPGGWIKTF.